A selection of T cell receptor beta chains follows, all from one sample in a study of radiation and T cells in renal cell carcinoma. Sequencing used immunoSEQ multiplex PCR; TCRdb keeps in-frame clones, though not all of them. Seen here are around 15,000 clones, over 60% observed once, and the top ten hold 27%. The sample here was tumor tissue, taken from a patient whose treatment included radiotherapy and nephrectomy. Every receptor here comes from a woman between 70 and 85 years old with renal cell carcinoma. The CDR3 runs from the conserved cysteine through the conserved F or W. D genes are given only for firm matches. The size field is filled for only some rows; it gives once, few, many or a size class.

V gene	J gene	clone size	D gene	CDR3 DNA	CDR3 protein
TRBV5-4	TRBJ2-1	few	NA	TGTGCCAGCAGCCCCCAGGAATACAATGAGCAGTTCTTC	CASSPQEYNEQFF
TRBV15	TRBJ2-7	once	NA	TGTGCCACCAGCAGTTTGTTTGCCCCCCGGATCACCTACGAGCAGTACTTC	CATSSLFAPRITYEQYF
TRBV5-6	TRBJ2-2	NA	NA	TGTGCCAGCAGCTTGCAGAACACCGGGGAGCTGTTTTTT	CASSLQNTGELFF
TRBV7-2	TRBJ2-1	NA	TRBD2	TGTGCCAGCAGTAGCGGGTTCATCTCCAATGAGCAGTTCTTC	CASSSGFISNEQFF
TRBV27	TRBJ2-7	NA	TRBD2	TGTGCCAGCAGTTTCTTGGTAGCGGGAAAGTACGAGCAGTACTTC	CASSFLVAGKYEQYF
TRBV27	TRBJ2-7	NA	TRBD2	TGTGCCAGCAGTTTGGGAGGGACTAGCGGTACCTACGAGCAGTACTTC	CASSLGGTSGTYEQYF
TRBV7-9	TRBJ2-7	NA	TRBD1	TGTGCCAGCAGCTTATCCGGGACAGGTGATGGGCAGTACTTC	CASSLSGTGDGQYF
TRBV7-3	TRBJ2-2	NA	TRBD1	TGTGCCAGCAGCCCACACCCGACAGGGTTCACCGGGGAGCTGTTTTTT	CASSPHPTGFTGELFF
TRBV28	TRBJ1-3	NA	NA	TGTGCCAGCAGCTTCTGGGGTGCGGGAAACACCATATATTTT	CASSFWGAGNTIYF
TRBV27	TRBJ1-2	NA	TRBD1	TGTGCCAGCAGCAGACACAGGGGGGCTTTAGGGGGCTACACCTTC	CASSRHRGALGGYTF
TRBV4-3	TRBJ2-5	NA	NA	TGCGCCAGCAGCCAAGCACATCTCGAAGAGACCCAGTACTTC	CASSQAHLEETQYF
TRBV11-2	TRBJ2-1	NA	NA	TGTGCCAGCAGCTCGCGAAGCTCCTACAATGAGCAGTTCTTC	CASSSRSSYNEQFF
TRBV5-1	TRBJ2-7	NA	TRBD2	TGCGCCAGCAGCCCTGCGGGGGGATACGAGCAGTACTTC	CASSPAGGYEQYF
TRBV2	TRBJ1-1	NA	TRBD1	TGTGCCAGCAGTGATACAGGGGTGAACACTGAAGCTTTCTTT	CASSDTGVNTEAFF
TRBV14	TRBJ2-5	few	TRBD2	TGTGCCAGCAGCCCGGTCGGGGGGGCTCGGGAGACCCAGTACTTC	CASSPVGGARETQYF
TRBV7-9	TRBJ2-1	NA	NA	TGTGCCAGCACCCTTGCCGCGGGATCGGTCGGGAATGAGCAGTTCTTC	CASTLAAGSVGNEQFF
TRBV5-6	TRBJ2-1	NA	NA	TGTGCCAGCAGTTTTACCCTCACAGGGCTGCTAAATGAGCAGTTCTTC	CASSFTLTGLLNEQFF
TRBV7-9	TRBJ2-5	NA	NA	TGTGCCAGCAGCTTAGTGGAGACCCAGTACTTC	CASSLVETQYF
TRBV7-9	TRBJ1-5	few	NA	TGTGCCAGCAGCTTAGGGGCATATCAGCCCCAGCATTTT	CASSLGAYQPQHF
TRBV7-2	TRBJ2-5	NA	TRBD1	TGTGCCAGCAGCTCGCCACAGGGTGGGATACAGGGGGCCGGCGAGACCCAGTACTTC	CASSSPQGGIQGAGETQYF
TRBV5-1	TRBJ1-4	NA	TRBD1	TGCGCCAGCAGCTTGGCGGGACAGCCATACGAAAAACTGTTTTTT	CASSLAGQPYEKLFF
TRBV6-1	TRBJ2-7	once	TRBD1	TGTGCCAGCAAAGAGAGACTCGACAGGGGAGAGCAGTACTTC	CASKERLDRGEQYF
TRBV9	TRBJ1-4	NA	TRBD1	TGTGCCAGCAGCGCAACAGGGGGCTTAGATGAAAAACTGTTTTTT	CASSATGGLDEKLFF
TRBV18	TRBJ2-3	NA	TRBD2	TGTGCCAGCTCACCCAAACTAGCGGGAAGCACAGATACGCAGTATTTT	CASSPKLAGSTDTQYF
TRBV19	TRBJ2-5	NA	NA	TGTGCCAGTAGTATGGGTCAGACCCAAGAGACCCAGTACTTC	CASSMGQTQETQYF
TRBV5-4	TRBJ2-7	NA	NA	TGTGCCAGCAGCATGACCGGGCCTAGCTCCTACGAGCAGTACTTC	CASSMTGPSSYEQYF
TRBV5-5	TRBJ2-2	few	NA	TGTGCCAGCAGCATCGATAGCGACACCGGGGAGCTGTTTTTT	CASSIDSDTGELFF
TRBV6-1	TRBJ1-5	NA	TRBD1	TGTGCCAGCAGTGGACGGACAGGGGGTTTTCAGCCCCAGCATTTT	CASSGRTGGFQPQHF
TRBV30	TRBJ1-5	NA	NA	TGTGCCTGGAGCAGGGAGAGCAATCAGCCCCAGCATTTT	CAWSRESNQPQHF
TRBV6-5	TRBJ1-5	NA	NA	TGTGCCAGCAGTTACTCGAGGGACACCGGCCAGCATTTT	CASSYSRDTGQHF
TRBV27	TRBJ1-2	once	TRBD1	TGTGCCAGCAGTACGACAGGGGATAAGGCGGATGGCTACACCTTC	CASSTTGDKADGYTF
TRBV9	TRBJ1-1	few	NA	TGTGCCAGCAGCGTAGACAGGGACACTGAAGCTTTCTTT	CASSVDRDTEAFF
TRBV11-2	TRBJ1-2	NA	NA	TGTGCCAGCAGCTTAGAAGGTGGCGCCCGCCTAAAATCGAACTATGGCTACACCTTC	CASSLEGGARLKSNYGYTF
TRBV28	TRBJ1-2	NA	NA	TGTGCCAGCAGTCTCCCCAGGGAGAACTATGGCTACACCTTC	CASSLPRENYGYTF
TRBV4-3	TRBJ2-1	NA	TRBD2	TGCGCCAGCAGCCAAGACCCCCAAATCCGGGAGGGCCGGCATGAGCAGTTCTTC	CASSQDPQIREGRHEQFF
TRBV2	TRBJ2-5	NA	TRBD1	TGTGCCAGCAGTGGGGACAGGGGTCAAGGGACCCAGTACTTC	CASSGDRGQGTQYF
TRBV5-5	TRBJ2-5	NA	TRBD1	TGTGCCAGCAGCTTGAGGACAGGGCGGGACCAAGAGACCCAGTACTTC	CASSLRTGRDQETQYF
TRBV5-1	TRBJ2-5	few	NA	TGCGCCAGCAGCTTGGTGGCAGACCAAGAGACCCAGTACTTC	CASSLVADQETQYF
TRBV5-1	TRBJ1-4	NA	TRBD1	TGCGCCAGCAGCGCTTACAGGGGTGGGGAAAAACTGTTTTTT	CASSAYRGGEKLFF
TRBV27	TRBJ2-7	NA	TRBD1	TGTGCCAGCAGCTCCGGACAGGGCTACGAGCAGTACTTC	CASSSGQGYEQYF
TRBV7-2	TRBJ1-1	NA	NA	TGTGCCAGCGGCGGGGGAAGGGGTACTGAAGCTTTCTTT	CASGGGRGTEAFF
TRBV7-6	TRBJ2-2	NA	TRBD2	TGTGCCAGCAGCCCGGTGACTAGCGGGGCGAACACCGGGGAGCTGTTTTTT	CASSPVTSGANTGELFF
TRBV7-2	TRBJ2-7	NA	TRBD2	TGTGCCAGCAGCTTGTTACTAGCGGGGGCCAACTACGAGCAGTACTTC	CASSLLLAGANYEQYF
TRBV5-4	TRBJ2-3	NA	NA	TGTGCCAGCAGCTTCGGGTCCTCGCTTGGAACGAATACGCAGTATTTT	CASSFGSSLGTNTQYF
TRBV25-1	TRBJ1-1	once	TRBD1	TGTGCCACTCAGGGGGGGGTCGTCACTGAAGCTTTCTTT	CATQGGVVTEAFF
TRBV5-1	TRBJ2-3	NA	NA	TGCGCCAGCAGCTTGGGACTAGGGGCTGAAGATACGCAGTATTTT	CASSLGLGAEDTQYF
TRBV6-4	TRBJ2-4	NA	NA	TGTGCCAGCAGTGACTCGTTGGATACAGCCTGCTTGTGCAAAAACATTCAGTACTTC	CASSDSLDTACLCKNIQYF
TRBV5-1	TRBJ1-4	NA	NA	TGCGCCAGCAGCCCGGACGGCAAAGGACTGTTTTTT	CASSPDGKGLFF
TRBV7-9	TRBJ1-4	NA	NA	TGTGCCAGCAGCTTAGCCACAAATGAAAAACTGTTTTTT	CASSLATNEKLFF
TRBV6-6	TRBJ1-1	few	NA	TGTGCCAGCAGTTATTCAGGGGCTGGGACTGAAGCTTTCTTT	CASSYSGAGTEAFF
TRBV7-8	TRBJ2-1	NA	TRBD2	TGTGCCAGCAGCTTGGTGGTAGCGGGGACAAGCTCCTACAATGAGCAGTTCTTC	CASSLVVAGTSSYNEQFF
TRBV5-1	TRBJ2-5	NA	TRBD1	TGCGCCAGCAGCTCGTCCGACAGGGCAGTGAAGACCCAGTACTTC	CASSSSDRAVKTQYF